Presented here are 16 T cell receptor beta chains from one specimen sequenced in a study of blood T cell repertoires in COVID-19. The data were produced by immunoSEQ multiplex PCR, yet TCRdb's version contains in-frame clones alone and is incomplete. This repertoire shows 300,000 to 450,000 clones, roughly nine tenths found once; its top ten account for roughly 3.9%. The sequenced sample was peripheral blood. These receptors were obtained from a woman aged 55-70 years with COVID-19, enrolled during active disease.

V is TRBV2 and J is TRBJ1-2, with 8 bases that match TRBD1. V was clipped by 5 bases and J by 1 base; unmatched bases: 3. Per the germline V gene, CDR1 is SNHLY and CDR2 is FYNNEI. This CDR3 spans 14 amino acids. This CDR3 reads CASSKDRVNYGYTF. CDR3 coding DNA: TGTGCCAGCAGTAAGGACAGGGTTAACTATGGCTACACCTTC.

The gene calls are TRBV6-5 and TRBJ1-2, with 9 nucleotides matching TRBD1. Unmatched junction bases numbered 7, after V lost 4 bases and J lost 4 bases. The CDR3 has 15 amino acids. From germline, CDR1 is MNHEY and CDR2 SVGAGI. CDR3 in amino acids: CASSFRDRELYGYTF. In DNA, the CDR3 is TGTGCCAGCAGTTTCAGGGACAGGGAGCTCTATGGCTACACCTTC.

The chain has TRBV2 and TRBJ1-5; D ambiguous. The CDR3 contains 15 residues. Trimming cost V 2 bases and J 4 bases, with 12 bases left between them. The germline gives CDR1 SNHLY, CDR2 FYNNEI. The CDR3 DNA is TGTGCCAGCAGTGAAACCAGACCGAGGAATCAGCCCCAGCATTTT. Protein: CASSETRPRNQPQHF.

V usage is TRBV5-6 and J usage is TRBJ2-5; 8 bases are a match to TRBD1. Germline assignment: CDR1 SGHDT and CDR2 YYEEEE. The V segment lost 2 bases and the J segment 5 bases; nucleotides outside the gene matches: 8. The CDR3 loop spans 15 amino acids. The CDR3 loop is CASSFRTGMMETQYF. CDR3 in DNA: TGTGCCAGCAGCTTCAGGACAGGGATGATGGAGACCCAGTACTTC.

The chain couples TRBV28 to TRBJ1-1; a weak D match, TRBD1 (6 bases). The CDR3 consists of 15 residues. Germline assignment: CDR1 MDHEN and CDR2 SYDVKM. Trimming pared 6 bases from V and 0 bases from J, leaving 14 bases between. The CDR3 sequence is CASSQIQGLNTEAFF. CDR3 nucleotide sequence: TGTGCCAGCAGCCAAATACAGGGTTTGAACACTGAAGCTTTCTTT.

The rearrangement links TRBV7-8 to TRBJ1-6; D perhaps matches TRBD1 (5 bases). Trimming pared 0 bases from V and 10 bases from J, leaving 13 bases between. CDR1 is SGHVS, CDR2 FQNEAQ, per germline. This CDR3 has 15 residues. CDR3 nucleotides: TGTGCCAGCAGCTTAGCGCGGGGGGAAGGCTCACCCCTCCACTTT. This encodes CASSLARGEGSPLHF.

This chain's CDR3 is CASSMTVSTEAFF. CDR3 bases: TGTGCCAGTAGTATGACAGTATCGACTGAAGCTTTCTTT. This rearrangement joins TRBV19 to TRBJ1-1, with D possibly TRBD1 on 5 matching bases. Germline values: CDR1 LNHDA, CDR2 SQIVND (reference sequence). V lost 3 bases and J 5 bases, leaving 10 bases between the germline ends. This CDR3 comprises 13 residues. Looking up the rest from reference TRBV19 and TRBJ1-1 gives the full variable domain: DGGITQSPKYLFRKEGQNVTLSCEQNLNHDAMYWYRQDPGQGLRLIYYSQIVNDFQKGDIAEGYSVSREKKESFPLTVTSAQKNPTAFYLCASSMTVSTEAFFGQGTRLTVV.

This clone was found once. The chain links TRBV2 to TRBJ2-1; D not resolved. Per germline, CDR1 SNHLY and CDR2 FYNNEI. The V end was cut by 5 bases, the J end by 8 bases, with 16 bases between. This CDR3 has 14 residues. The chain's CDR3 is CASSLPSGFDEQFF. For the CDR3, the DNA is TGTGCCAGCAGTCTCCCCTCAGGTTTCGATGAGCAGTTCTTC.

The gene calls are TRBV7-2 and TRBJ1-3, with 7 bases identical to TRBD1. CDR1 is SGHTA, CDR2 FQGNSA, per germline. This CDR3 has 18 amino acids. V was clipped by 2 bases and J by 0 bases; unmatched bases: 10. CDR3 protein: CASSLYGGDSSSGNTIYF. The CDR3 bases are TGTGCCAGCAGCTTATATGGAGGGGACAGCTCCTCTGGAAACACCATATATTTT.

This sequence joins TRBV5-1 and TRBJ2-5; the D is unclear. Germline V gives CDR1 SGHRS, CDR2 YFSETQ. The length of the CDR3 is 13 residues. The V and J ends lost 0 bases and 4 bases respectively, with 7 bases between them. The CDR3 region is CASSLAVRETQYF. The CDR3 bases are TGCGCCAGCAGCTTGGCTGTGCGAGAGACCCAGTACTTC. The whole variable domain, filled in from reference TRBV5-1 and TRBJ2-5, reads KAGVTQTPRYLIKTRGQQVTLSCSPISGHRSVSWYQQTPGQGLQFLFEYFSETQRNKGNFPGRFSGRQFSNSRSEMNVSTLELGDSALYLCASSLAVRETQYFGPGTRLLVL.

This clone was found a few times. As DNA, the CDR3 is TGTGCCAGCAGCTTTCGGGGTACTGGAAACACCATATATTTT. It specifies CASSFRGTGNTIYF. This chain uses TRBV13 with TRBJ1-3; D is ambiguous. Germline V CDR1 and CDR2: PRHDT, FYEKMQ (reference sequence). The CDR3 loop spans 14 amino acids. V lost 3 bases to trimming and J lost 2 bases, with 8 bases between them. Supplemented by reference TRBV13 and TRBJ1-3, the full variable domain reads AAGVIQSPRHLIKEKRETATLKCYPIPRHDTVYWYQQGPGQDPQFLISFYEKMQSDKGSIPDRFSAQQFSDYHSELNMSSLELGDSALYFCASSFRGTGNTIYFGEGSWLTVV.

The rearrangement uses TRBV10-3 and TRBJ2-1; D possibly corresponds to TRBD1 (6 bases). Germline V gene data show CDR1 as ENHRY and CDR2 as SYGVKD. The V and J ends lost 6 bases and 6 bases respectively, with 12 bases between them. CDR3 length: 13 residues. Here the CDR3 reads CAISPGQFNEQFF. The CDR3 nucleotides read TGTGCCATCAGCCCCGGACAGTTCAATGAGCAGTTCTTC.

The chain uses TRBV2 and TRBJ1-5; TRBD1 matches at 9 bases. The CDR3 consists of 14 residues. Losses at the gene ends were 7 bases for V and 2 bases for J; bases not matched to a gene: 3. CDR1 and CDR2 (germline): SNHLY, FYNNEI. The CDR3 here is CASTRTGGNQPQHF. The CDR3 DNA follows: TGTGCCAGCACCAGGACAGGGGGCAATCAGCCCCAGCATTTT.

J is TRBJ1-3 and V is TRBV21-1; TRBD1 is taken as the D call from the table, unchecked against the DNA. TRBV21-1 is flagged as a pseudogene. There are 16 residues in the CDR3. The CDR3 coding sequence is TGTGCCAGCAGCAAAGGAGACAGGGCTTCTGGAAACACCATATATTTT. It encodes CASSKGDRASGNTIYF.

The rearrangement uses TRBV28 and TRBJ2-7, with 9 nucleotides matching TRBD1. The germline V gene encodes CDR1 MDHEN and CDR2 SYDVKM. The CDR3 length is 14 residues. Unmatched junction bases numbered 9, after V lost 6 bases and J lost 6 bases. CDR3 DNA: TGTGCCAGCAGGGCCGGGACAGGGTTTAGCGAGCAGTACTTC. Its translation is CASRAGTGFSEQYF.

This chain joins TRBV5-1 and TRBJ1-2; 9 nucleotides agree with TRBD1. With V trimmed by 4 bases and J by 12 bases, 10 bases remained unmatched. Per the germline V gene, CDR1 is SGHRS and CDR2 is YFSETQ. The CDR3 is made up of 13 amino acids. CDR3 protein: CASSHRGPGGDTF. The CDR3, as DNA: TGCGCCAGCAGCCACAGGGGGCCGGGTGGGGACACCTTC.